The sequence of this T cell receptor (beta chain) was determined in a study of metastatic and nonmetastatic thyroid tumors. As for the study in general: Repertoires from blood and tumor or nodule tissue of malignant and benign thyroid patients were compared.

No treatment had been given to any patient before thyroid surgery. CDR3 size: 15 residues. Deletions cut 5 bases from V and 4 bases from J, with 12 bases between. Germline CDR1 MNHNS, CDR2 SASEGT. Methods used by the authors: Built for papillary thyroid cancer, a distant-metastasis classifier drew on CDR3 differences across clinicopathological groups. TCRdb re-processed the PCR reads through MiXCR. The authors' filters were not applied to this entry. The sample has over 50,000 clones; roughly 30% are singletons. Sequencing used blood. The chain couples TRBV6-1 to TRBJ2-6, with D perhaps given as TRBD1 or TRBD2 (5 bases each). This sequence was found in a female donor with papillary thyroid cancer or a benign thyroid nodule (not recorded which). Some clones in this sample may be carry-over from other donors' samples. CDR3 residues: CASSLRGAGANVLTF. The CDR3 DNA follows: TGTGCCAGCAGTTTAAGAGGGGCCGGGGCCAACGTCCTGACTTTC.